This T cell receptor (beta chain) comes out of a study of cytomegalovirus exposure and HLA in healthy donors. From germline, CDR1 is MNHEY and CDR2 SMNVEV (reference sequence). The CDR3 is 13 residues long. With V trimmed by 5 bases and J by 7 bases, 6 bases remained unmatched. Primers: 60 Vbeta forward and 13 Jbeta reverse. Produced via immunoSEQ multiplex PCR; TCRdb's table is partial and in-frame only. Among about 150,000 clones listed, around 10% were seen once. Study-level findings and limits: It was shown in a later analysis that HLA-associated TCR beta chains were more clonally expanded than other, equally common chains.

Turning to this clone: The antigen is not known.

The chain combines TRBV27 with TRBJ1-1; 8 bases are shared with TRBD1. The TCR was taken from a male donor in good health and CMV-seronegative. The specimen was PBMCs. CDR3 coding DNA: TGTGCCAGCAGTCTAGACAGGGGCGTTGAAGCTTTCTTT. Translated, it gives CASSLDRGVEAFF.